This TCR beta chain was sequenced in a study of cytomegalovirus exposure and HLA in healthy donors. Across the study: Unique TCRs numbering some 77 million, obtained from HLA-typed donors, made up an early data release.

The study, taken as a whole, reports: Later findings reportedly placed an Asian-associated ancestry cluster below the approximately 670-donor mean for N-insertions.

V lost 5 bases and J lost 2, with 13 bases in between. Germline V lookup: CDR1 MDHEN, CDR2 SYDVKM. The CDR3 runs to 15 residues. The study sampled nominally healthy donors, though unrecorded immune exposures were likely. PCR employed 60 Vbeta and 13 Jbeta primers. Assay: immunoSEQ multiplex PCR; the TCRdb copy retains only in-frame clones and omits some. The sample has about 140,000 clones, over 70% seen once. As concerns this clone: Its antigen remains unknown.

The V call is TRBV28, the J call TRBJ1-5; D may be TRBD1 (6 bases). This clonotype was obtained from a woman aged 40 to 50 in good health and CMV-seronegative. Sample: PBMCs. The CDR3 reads CASSDRLVGNQPQHF. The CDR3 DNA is TGTGCCAGCAGTGACAGGCTTGTTGGCAATCAGCCCCAGCATTTT.